One and the same sample provided the 19 T cell receptor beta chains below, sequenced in a study of neurological immune-mediated disorders. TCRdb analysed the 5' RACE reads with MiXCR anew, one entry per CDR3 protein. The sample contains 28,000 or so distinct CDR3 sequences, more than 20% of which appear only once. Sequencing used PBMCs. These receptors were obtained from a woman aged 55-69 years in good health.

This clonotype was seen many times. This chain links TRBV28 with TRBJ2-3; D not certain. The CDR3 is made up of 12 amino acids. Trimming stripped 9 bases from V and 2 bases from J, with 9 bases between. CDR1 and CDR2 (germline): MDHEN, SYDVKM. CDR3 region: CASLGLTDTQYF. The CDR3 nucleotides read TGTGCCAGTTTAGGGCTCACAGATACGCAGTATTTT.

This clonotype was counted at least ten times. The chain joins TRBV5-1 to TRBJ2-7; D uncertain. The CDR3 is 14 amino acids. Germline V gene lookup returns CDR1 SGHRS and CDR2 YFSETQ. V lost 1 base and J lost 0, with 8 bases in between. The CDR3, as DNA: TGCGCCAGCAGCTTGCTCGGGTCCTCCTACGAGCAGTACTTC. Translating it yields CASSLLGSSYEQYF.

This clonotype was seen a handful of times. The CDR3 DNA reads TGTGCCACCAGTGATTGGTCGGGGGTTGCCACCGGGGAGCTGTTTTTT. Its protein product is CATSDWSGVATGELFF. The chain combines TRBV24-1 with TRBJ2-2; D may be TRBD2 (6 bases). The V end lost 2 bases, the J end lost 4 bases, and 13 bases lay between the germline ends. Germline V lookup: CDR1 KGHDR, CDR2 SFDVKD. CDR3 size: 16 residues.

This clonotype was observed many times. The chain carries TRBV5-1 and TRBJ2-4; a possible D gene is TRBD1 (5 bases). CDR3 length: 15 residues. V lost 4 bases and J 5 bases, leaving 16 bases between the germline ends. Germline-derived CDR1 and CDR2 are SGHRS and YFSETQ. The CDR3 nucleotides read TGCGCCAGCAGCCTACAACAGGAGTCCCAAAACATTCAGTACTTC. It translates to CASSLQQESQNIQYF.

The sample holds many counts of this clonotype. The J gene is TRBJ1-2, the V gene TRBV28; D remains ambiguous. Germline V lookup: CDR1 MDHEN, CDR2 SYDVKM. The V gene lost 1 base and the J gene lost 2 bases, with 8 bases spanning the gap. This CDR3 has 14 residues. The CDR3: CASSLSDGNYGYTF. Written as DNA, the CDR3 is TGTGCCAGCAGTTTATCGGACGGCAACTATGGCTACACCTTC.

This clonotype was recorded many times. This sequence joins TRBV6-9 and TRBJ2-7; 7 bases align to TRBD1. J was trimmed by 5 bases and V by 7 bases; bases with no gene match: 14. This CDR3 contains 15 residues. The germline V gene encodes CDR1 MNHGY and CDR2 SVAAGI. CDR3 amino acids: CASIGPSEQGNEQYF. CDR3 DNA: TGTGCCAGCATAGGTCCGTCGGAACAGGGGAACGAGCAGTACTTC.

This clonotype has at least ten counts. The rearrangement uses TRBV7-2 and TRBJ2-3; tentatively, D is TRBD1 or TRBD2 (6 bases each). The germline gives CDR1 SGHTA, CDR2 FQGNSA. With 5 bases removed from V and 2 bases from J, the gap between germline ends came to 11 bases. This CDR3 spans 14 amino acids. The chain's CDR3 is CASSPGGLTDTQYF. CDR3 coding DNA: TGTGCCAGCAGCCCTGGGGGGCTCACAGATACGCAGTATTTT.

This clonotype was detected many times. J is TRBJ2-3 and V is TRBV28; 7 nucleotides align to TRBD1. Per the germline V gene, CDR1 is MDHEN and CDR2 is SYDVKM. The CDR3 contains 15 residues. J was trimmed by 6 bases and V by 5 bases; bases with no gene match: 11. The CDR3 protein is CASSPPDRAVDTQYF. The CDR3 coding sequence is TGTGCCAGCAGTCCCCCCGACAGGGCCGTGGATACGCAGTATTTT.

By share, this clonotype counts as medium-sized. V is TRBV3-1 and J is TRBJ2-5, with D unresolved. The CDR3 sequence is 15 residues long. CDR1 is LGHDT, CDR2 YNNKEL, per germline (reference sequence). The V end lost 1 base, the J end lost 4 bases, and 13 bases lay between the germline ends. The chain's CDR3 is CASSQGVASVETQYF. The CDR3 DNA is TGTGCCAGCAGCCAAGGGGTAGCTTCGGTAGAGACCCAGTACTTC.

At least ten counts were recorded for this clonotype. The chain combines TRBV7-2 with TRBJ1-2; 9 bases fit TRBD1. This CDR3 is 15 amino acids long. Trimming took 2 bases from V and 2 from J; bases not matched to a gene: 3. The V gene's germline CDR1 is SGHTA and CDR2 FQGNSA. The CDR3 DNA reads as TGTGCCAGCAGCTTATACAGGGGGCCAAACTATGGCTACACCTTC. As protein: CASSLYRGPNYGYTF.

The table lists this clonotype with many counts. The chain links TRBV7-2 to TRBJ2-3; D unresolved. CDR1 SGHTA and CDR2 FQGNSA come from the germline V gene. CDR3 length: 13 residues. Trimming took 1 base from V and 3 from J, leaving 5 bases between them. The CDR3 spells CASSLVWTDTQYF. As DNA, the CDR3 is TGTGCCAGCAGCTTAGTCTGGACAGATACGCAGTATTTT.

This clonotype was picked up many times. This sequence joins TRBV7-2 and TRBJ2-7; D unclear. The CDR3 runs to 13 residues. V was trimmed by 3 bases and J by 3 bases, leaving 9 bases between them. Germline CDR1 SGHTA, CDR2 FQGNSA. The CDR3 sequence is CASSFGRHYEQYF. CDR3 DNA: TGTGCCAGCAGCTTCGGGCGCCACTACGAGCAGTACTTC.

Many counts were recorded for this clonotype. The V call is TRBV3-1, the J call TRBJ2-3, with 8 bases identical to TRBD2. CDR1 and CDR2 (germline): LGHDT, YNNKEL (reference sequence). V trimming: 4 bases; J trimming: 2 bases; junction bases outside the gene matches: 2. CDR3 length: 14 residues. CDR3 bases: TGTGCCAGCAGCCGGACTAGCTTCACAGATACGCAGTATTTT. This gives the protein CASSRTSFTDTQYF.

This clonotype was seen repeatedly, ten times or more. A read error may explain this, as a much larger clone is one base away. This chain joins TRBV5-1 and TRBJ2-1, with TRBD2 matching over 7 bases. The CDR3 is 15 amino acids. Germline values: CDR1 SGHRS, CDR2 YFSETQ. Here the CDR3 DNA reads TGCACCAGCAGCTTGGGAGCGGGGTTATACAATGAGCAGTTCTTC. It translates to CTSSLGAGLYNEQFF.

This clonotype was counted at least ten times. The chain couples TRBV10-3 to TRBJ1-2; D ambiguous. V lost 4 bases and J 4 bases, leaving 13 bases between the germline ends. Looked up from germline, CDR1 is ENHRY and CDR2 is SYGVKD. This CDR3 spans 14 amino acids. The DNA of the CDR3 is TGTGCCATCAGTGGCCCGGGCCCCGCCTATGGCTACACCTTC. Amino acid sequence: CAISGPGPAYGYTF.

This clonotype qualifies as medium-sized. The V gene is TRBV4-3, the J gene TRBJ2-6; 7 nucleotides match TRBD2. CDR3 size: 16 residues. Germline V lookup: CDR1 LGHNA, CDR2 YSLEER. With V trimmed by 0 bases and J by 2 bases, 1 base remained unmatched. CDR3 residues: CASSQDGGAGANVLTF. Written as DNA, the CDR3 is TGCGCCAGCAGCCAAGATGGGGGGGCTGGGGCCAACGTCCTGACTTTC.

In this sample, this clonotype turned up many times. The chain links TRBV6-2 or TRBV6-3 to TRBJ1-5; D is perhaps TRBD1 (5 bases). V dropped 5 bases and J dropped 0 bases, with 11 bases sitting between them. The germline CDR1 and CDR2 sequences are MNHEY and SVGEGT. The CDR3 loop spans 15 amino acids. CDR3 sequence (DNA): TGTGCCAGCAGTGGGGGTTCATATAGCAATCAGCCCCAGCATTTT. Encoded protein: CASSGGSYSNQPQHF.

This clonotype was picked up many times. The chain is built from TRBV11-2 and TRBJ2-3; 12 bases align to TRBD2. Germline V gene data show CDR1 as SGHAT and CDR2 as FQNNGV. The CDR3 extends over 18 amino acids. The J segment lost 4 bases and the V segment lost 5 bases, leaving 13 bases of the junction unmatched. CDR3 protein: CASSRSLTSGGSPDTQYF. In DNA form, the CDR3 reads TGTGCCAGCAGCCGCTCGCTCACTAGCGGGGGGTCCCCAGATACGCAGTATTTT.

This clonotype has a count of ten or more. The chain links TRBV27 to TRBJ2-5; TRBD2 is a possible D gene (6 bases). Germline V gives CDR1 MNHEY, CDR2 SMNVEV (reference sequence). V lost 0 bases and J lost 7, with 12 bases in between. This CDR3 has 14 amino acids. CDR3 loop: CASSLSRGAGTQYF. CDR3 bases: TGTGCCAGCAGTTTATCTCGCGGAGCGGGGACCCAGTACTTC.